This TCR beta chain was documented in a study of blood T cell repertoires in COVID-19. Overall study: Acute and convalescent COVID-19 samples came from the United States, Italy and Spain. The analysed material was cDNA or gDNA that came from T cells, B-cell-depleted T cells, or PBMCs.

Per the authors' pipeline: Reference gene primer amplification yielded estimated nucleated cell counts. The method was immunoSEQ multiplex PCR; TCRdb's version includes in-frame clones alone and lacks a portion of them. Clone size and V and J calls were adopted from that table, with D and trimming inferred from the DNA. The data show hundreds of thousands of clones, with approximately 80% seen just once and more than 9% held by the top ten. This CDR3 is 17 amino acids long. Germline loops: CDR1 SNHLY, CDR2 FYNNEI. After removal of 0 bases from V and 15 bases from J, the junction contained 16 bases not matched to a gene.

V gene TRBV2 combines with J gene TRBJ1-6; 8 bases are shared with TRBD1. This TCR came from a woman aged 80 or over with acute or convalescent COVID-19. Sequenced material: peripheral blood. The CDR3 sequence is CASSEALSDRAFRLLHF. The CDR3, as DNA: TGTGCCAGCAGTGAAGCGCTTTCGGACAGGGCATTTAGGCTCCTCCACTTT.